This section outlines one T cell receptor (beta chain) sequence together with its context. Antigen unknown. These data come from a study of OX40 agonist ivuxolimab in advanced cancers. Whole-study results and caveats: Clonal expansion among partial responders at 0.1-3.0 mg/kg ranked near the lowest. Clonal expansion by week 6 occurred in CD4+ and CD8+ blood T cells (at 0.1 to 3.0 mg/kg).

TCRdb's copy holds only in-frame clones and misses some; the assay was immunoSEQ multiplex PCR. The sample has some 94,000 clones; roughly 90% are singletons. The CDR3 spans 14 residues. With 1 base removed from V and 1 base from J, the gap between germline ends came to 7 bases. Per the germline V gene, CDR1 is LGHNA and CDR2 is YSLEER. This chain uses TRBV4-3 with TRBJ1-1; D gene ambiguous. The TCR originated in an adult with an advanced solid tumor such as melanoma, head and neck, liver or kidney cancer. Sequenced material: CD4+ or CD8+ T cells sorted from blood, taken in a trial of the OX40 agonist ivuxolimab. CDR3 sequence: CASSQGRTNTEAFF. CDR3 bases: TGCGCCAGCAGCCAAGGGCGCACGAACACTGAAGCTTTCTTT.